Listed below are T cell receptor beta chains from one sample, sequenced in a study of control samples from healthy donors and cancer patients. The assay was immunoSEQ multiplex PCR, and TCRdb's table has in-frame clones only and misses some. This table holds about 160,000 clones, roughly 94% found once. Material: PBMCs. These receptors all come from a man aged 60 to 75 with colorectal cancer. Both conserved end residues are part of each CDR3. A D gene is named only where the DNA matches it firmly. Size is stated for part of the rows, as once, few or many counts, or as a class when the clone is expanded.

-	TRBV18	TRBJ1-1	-	CASSPPGLNTEAFF	TGTGCCAGCTCACCACCAGGACTAAACACTGAAGCTTTCTTT
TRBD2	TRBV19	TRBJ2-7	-	CASSRAGVSSYEQYF	TGTGCCAGTAGTAGGGCGGGGGTGAGCTCCTACGAGCAGTACTTC
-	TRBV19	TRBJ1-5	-	CASSIEGSYNQPQHF	TGTGCCAGTAGTATTGAGGGCAGTTACAATCAGCCCCAGCATTTT
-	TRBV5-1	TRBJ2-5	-	CASSRQTQETQYF	TGCGCCAGCAGCAGACAGACCCAAGAGACCCAGTACTTC
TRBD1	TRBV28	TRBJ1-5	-	CASRLRGTVGNQPQHF	TGTGCCAGCAGGCTAAGGGGGACAGTAGGCAATCAGCCCCAGCATTTT
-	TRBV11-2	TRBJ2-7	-	CASSLTYEQYF	TGTGCCAGCAGCCTAACGTACGAGCAGTACTTC
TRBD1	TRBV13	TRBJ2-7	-	CASSPRRTGDEQYF	TGTGCCAGCAGCCCCAGAAGGACAGGGGACGAGCAGTACTTC
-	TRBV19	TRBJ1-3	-	CASSRGQLISGNTIYF	TGTGCCAGTAGTAGAGGACAGCTAATATCTGGAAACACCATATATTTT
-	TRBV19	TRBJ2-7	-	CASSFTISREQYF	TGTGCCAGTAGTTTCACTATCTCTAGGGAGCAGTACTTC
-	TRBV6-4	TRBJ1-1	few	CASSVSQNTEAFF	TGTGCCAGCAGTGTCTCCCAGAACACTGAAGCTTTCTTT
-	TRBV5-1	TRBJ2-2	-	CASNRGQNTGELFF	TGCGCCAGCAATCGGGGCCAGAACACCGGGGAGCTGTTTTTT
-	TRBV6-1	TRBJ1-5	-	CASSGASFRDQPQHF	TGTGCCAGCAGTGGAGCGAGTTTCAGGGATCAGCCCCAGCATTTT
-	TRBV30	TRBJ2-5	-	CAWSSGGAGETQYF	TGTGCCTGGAGCTCCGGAGGGGCCGGGGAGACCCAGTACTTC
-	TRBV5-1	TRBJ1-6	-	CASSLVSGPGTPLHF	TGCGCCAGCAGCTTGGTATCGGGGCCGGGAACCCCCCTCCACTTT
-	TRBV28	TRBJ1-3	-	CASTVGRISGNTIYF	TGTGCCAGCACCGTAGGACGGATCTCTGGAAACACCATATATTTT
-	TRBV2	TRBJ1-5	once	CASSPLALSNQPQHF	TGTGCCAGCAGTCCCCTGGCCCTGAGCAATCAGCCCCAGCATTTT
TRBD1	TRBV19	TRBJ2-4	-	CASSIPGTGGSGIQYF	TGTGCCAGTAGTATCCCAGGGACAGGCGGGTCCGGCATTCAGTACTTC
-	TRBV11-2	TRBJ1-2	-	CASSFSVGNNYGYTF	TGTGCCAGCAGTTTCTCGGTGGGGAATAACTATGGCTACACCTTC
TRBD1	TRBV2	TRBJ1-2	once	CASSQGQGSYGYTF	TGTGCCAGCAGCCAAGGACAGGGAAGCTATGGCTACACCTTC
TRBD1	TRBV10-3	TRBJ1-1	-	CAIGSTGGAEAFF	TGTGCCATCGGATCGACAGGGGGGGCTGAAGCTTTCTTT
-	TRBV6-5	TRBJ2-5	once	CASSYSASMSETQYF	TGTGCCAGCAGTTACTCGGCCAGCATGTCGGAGACCCAGTACTTC
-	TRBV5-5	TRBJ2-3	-	CASSLAEGGGTDTQYF	TGTGCCAGCAGCTTGGCGGAGGGCGGGGGCACAGATACGCAGTATTTT
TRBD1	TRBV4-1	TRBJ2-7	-	CASSFYPRDRFSYEQYF	TGCGCCAGCAGCTTTTACCCCCGGGACAGATTCTCCTACGAGCAGTACTTC
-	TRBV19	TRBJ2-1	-	CASRAGLYNEQFF	TGTGCCAGTAGGGCCGGACTGTACAATGAGCAGTTCTTC
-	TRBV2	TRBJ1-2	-	CASGAGYGYTF	TGTGCCAGCGGCGCAGGGTATGGCTACACCTTC
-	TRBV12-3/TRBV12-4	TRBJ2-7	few	CASSPPVVYEQYF	TGTGCCAGCAGCCCCCCGGTAGTCTACGAGCAGTACTTC
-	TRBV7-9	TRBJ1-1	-	CASSLQQRNTEAFF	TGTGCCAGCAGCTTACAGCAACGGAACACTGAAGCTTTCTTT
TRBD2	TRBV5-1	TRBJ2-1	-	CASSSRTSGGNEQFF	TGCGCCAGCAGCTCTCGGACTAGCGGGGGGAATGAGCAGTTCTTC